This T cell receptor beta chain is from a study of T-cell reconstitution after alpha-beta-depleted transplantation in children (dated by TCRdb to 2015 to 2016). Study-wide context: Using TCR repertoire profiling, the study quantitatively followed how T-cell immune reconstitution unfolded in children after TCRalphabeta/CD19-depleted allogeneic hematopoietic cell transplantation.

The sample's treatment or condition label, in plain terms: allogeneic hematopoietic cell transplantation with graft depleted of TCRalphabeta T cells and CD19 B cells. TCRalphabeta/CD19-depleted allogeneic hematopoietic cell grafts were given to the transplant recipients, all of whom were children. Results the study describes overall, beyond this receptor: Over the following months the frequencies of hyperexpanded clones went down, and after one year T-cell counts and TCRbeta diversity were mostly credited to newly produced T cells. In some patients, the high TCRbeta diversity seen at day 60 was put down to recipient T cells and intrathymic progenitors that had survived conditioning. The apparently early alphabetaT-cell count recovery about two months after transplant was reportedly dependent on only several hundred rapidly expanded clones derived from non-depleted graft cells.

The CDR3 starts with the cysteine, ends with the phenylalanine, and has 17 residues. Left in the record is the CDR3 DNA by itself, 51 bases read in frame from the first base. On this clonotype: Its recognized antigen is unknown. Within one base of it there is no much larger clone, and no base qualities were kept.

Library preparation used PCR. Sequencing took place on an Illumina HiSeq 2500. TCR library preparation used molecular barcoding, with unique molecular identifiers applied to normalize quantification of the TCRbeta repertoire. TCRdb passed the public sequencing reads through fastp at Q25 and MiXCR, retaining productive beta sequences. Rows with one shared CDR3 protein collapse into an entry with the most common genes and DNA. Here the sample has approximately 230,000 distinct CDR3 sequences; about 23% occur a single time. Clones ranked in the top ten supply 2% to 3% of the sample. The sequences come from PBMCs, collected before TCRalphabeta/CD19-depleted stem cell transplant. This chain is built from TRBV21-1 and TRBJ2-1. TRBV21-1 is a pseudogene segment. The source of this sequence is a girl aged 2 to 9 with Fanconi anemia, due to receive a stem cell transplant. CDR3 protein: CASSKDGKLSSYNEQFF. The nucleotide sequence is TGTGCCAGCAGCAAAGACGGTAAGCTGAGCTCCTACAATGAGCAGTTCTTC.